Each of the 9 T cell receptor beta chains below was sequenced from the same sample in a study of OX40 agonist ivuxolimab in advanced cancers. The data were produced by immunoSEQ multiplex PCR, yet TCRdb's version contains in-frame clones alone and is incomplete. The sample holds some 41,000 clones, about 90% seen once. Sample: CD4+ or CD8+ T cells sorted from blood, taken in a trial of the OX40 agonist ivuxolimab. These receptors all stem from an adult with an advanced solid tumor such as melanoma, head and neck, liver or kidney cancer.

This clone appeared a single time. DNA of the CDR3: TGTGCCAGCAGCTTGGGTGGACAGGTAGAAATAGATACGCAGTATTTT. It yields the protein CASSLGGQVEIDTQYF. The chain uses TRBV5-4 and TRBJ2-3, with 7 bases identical to TRBD1. CDR3 length equals 16 residues. J gave up 5 bases and V 0 bases, and 9 bases lay outside the gene matches. Germline-derived CDR1 and CDR2 are SGHNT and YYREEE (reference sequence).

The chain carries TRBV4-1 and TRBJ2-1, with 11 bases fitting TRBD2. Per the germline V gene, CDR1 is MGHRA and CDR2 is YSYEKL. This CDR3 contains 18 residues. The J segment lost 4 bases and the V segment lost 4 bases, leaving 12 bases of the junction unmatched. CDR3 loop: CASSRKTMASGGYNEQFF. CDR3 bases: TGCGCCAGCAGCCGAAAAACAATGGCTAGCGGGGGGTACAATGAGCAGTTCTTC.

This chain connects TRBV18 to TRBJ2-7; D unresolved. Per the germline V gene, CDR1 is KGHSH and CDR2 is LQKENI. The V end was cut by 0 bases, the J end by 6 bases, with 12 bases between. There are 14 residues in the CDR3. The CDR3 here is CASSPPAWVGEQYF. The CDR3, as DNA: TGTGCCAGCTCACCACCAGCCTGGGTGGGCGAGCAGTACTTC.

The J gene is TRBJ2-3, the V gene TRBV28; D may correspond to TRBD1 or TRBD2 (6 bases each). V was pared by 7 bases and J by 3 bases, with 14 bases between. In germline, CDR1 is MDHEN, CDR2 SYDVKM. This CDR3 region has 14 residues. CDR3 in amino acids: CASTVAGHTDTQYF. The CDR3 DNA follows: TGTGCCAGCACAGTGGCGGGACATACAGATACGCAGTATTTT.

The rearrangement links TRBV27 to TRBJ2-7; 7 bases match TRBD1. The CDR3 runs to 13 residues. CDR1 is MNHEY, CDR2 SMNVEV, per germline (reference sequence). V was clipped by 9 bases and J by 3 bases; unmatched bases: 8. The CDR3 here is CASKNRGRYEQYF. The CDR3, as DNA: TGTGCCAGTAAAAACAGGGGACGCTACGAGCAGTACTTC.

The V gene is TRBV10-3, the J gene TRBJ2-5; TRBD2 aligns across 7 bases. The junction had 4 bases not matched to a gene; V was cut back by 6 bases and J by 3 bases. The CDR3 has 13 residues. Germline CDR1 is ENHRY and CDR2 is SYGVKD. The CDR3: CAIRGGREETQYF. CDR3 sequence (DNA): TGTGCCATCAGGGGAGGGAGGGAAGAGACCCAGTACTTC.

The genes are TRBV6-5 and TRBJ1-1; D might be TRBD1 (6 bases). The CDR3 has 13 amino acids. Germline CDR1 is MNHEY and CDR2 is SVGAGI. V lost 4 bases, J lost 4 bases, and 10 bases lay in between. The CDR3 nucleotides read TGTGCCAGCAGTTGGGGGCCTGGCACTGAAGCTTTCTTT. Residues: CASSWGPGTEAFF.

The rearrangement joins TRBV7-9 to TRBJ1-1; 8 nucleotides align to TRBD1. This CDR3 spans 14 amino acids. J lost 5 bases, V lost 1 base, and 3 bases had no gene match. Germline lookup yields CDR1 SEHNR and CDR2 FQNEAQ (reference sequence). The CDR3 nucleotides are TGTGCCAGCAGCTTAGGACAGGGGAAGACTGAAGCTTTCTTT. It specifies CASSLGQGKTEAFF.

The chain is built from TRBV28 and TRBJ1-1; maybe TRBD1 (5 bases). The V end was cut by 3 bases, the J end by 5 bases, with 16 bases between. CDR1 is MDHEN and CDR2 is SYDVKM in the germline V gene. The CDR3 is 15 residues long. The CDR3 nucleotides read TGTGCCAGCAGTTTTTATGGAATGGGGGGAACTGAAGCTTTCTTT. It encodes CASSFYGMGGTEAFF.